Ten or more counts support the clone carrying this T cell receptor (beta chain). Its target is not known. The data derive from a study of T cells in Graves' hyperthyroidism and ophthalmopathy. The study, taken as a whole, reports: The authors' 13 V-J model separated ophthalmopathy from stable hyperthyroidism.

Isolation of PBMCs was performed on 10 ml fresh peripheral blood. Amplification of TCR beta CDR3 regions was performed using RNA transcripts as template. First-round RT-PCR targeting the TCR CDR3 was performed with the HTBI primer set. From the multiplex PCR reads, TCRdb called clonotypes with MiXCR, one entry per CDR3 protein. The data hold about 360,000 distinct CDR3 sequences, with less than 15% observed a single time. The sequence came from a woman in her late teens or twenties with Graves' hyperthyroidism. Sequencing used blood.

This CDR3 is CASSLTPYRSSGNTIYF. The CDR3 DNA reads TGTGCCAGCAGCTTAACTCCATACAGGAGCTCTGGAAACACCATATATTTT. The chain joins TRBV11-2 to TRBJ1-3; tentative D call: TRBD1 (5 bases). This CDR3 comprises 17 residues. Per germline, CDR1 SGHAT and CDR2 FQNNGV. Trimming stripped 2 bases from V and 0 bases from J, with 14 bases between.